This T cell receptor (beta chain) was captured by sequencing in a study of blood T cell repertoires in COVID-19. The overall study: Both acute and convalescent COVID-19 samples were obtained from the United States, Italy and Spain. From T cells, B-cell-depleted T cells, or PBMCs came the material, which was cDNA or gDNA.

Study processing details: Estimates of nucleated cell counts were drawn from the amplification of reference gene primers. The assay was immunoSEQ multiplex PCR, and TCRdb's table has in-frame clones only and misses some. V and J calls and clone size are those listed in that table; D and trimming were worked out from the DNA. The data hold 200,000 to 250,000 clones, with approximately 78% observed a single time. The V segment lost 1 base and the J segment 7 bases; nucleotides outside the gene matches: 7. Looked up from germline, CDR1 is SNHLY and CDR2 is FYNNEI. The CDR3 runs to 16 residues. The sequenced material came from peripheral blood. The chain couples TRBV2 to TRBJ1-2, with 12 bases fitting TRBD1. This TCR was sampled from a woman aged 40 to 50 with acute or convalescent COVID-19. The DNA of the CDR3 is TGTGCCAGCAGTGAAGTCCGGGACAGGGGGCAGGGTGGCTACACCTTC. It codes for CASSEVRDRGQGGYTF.